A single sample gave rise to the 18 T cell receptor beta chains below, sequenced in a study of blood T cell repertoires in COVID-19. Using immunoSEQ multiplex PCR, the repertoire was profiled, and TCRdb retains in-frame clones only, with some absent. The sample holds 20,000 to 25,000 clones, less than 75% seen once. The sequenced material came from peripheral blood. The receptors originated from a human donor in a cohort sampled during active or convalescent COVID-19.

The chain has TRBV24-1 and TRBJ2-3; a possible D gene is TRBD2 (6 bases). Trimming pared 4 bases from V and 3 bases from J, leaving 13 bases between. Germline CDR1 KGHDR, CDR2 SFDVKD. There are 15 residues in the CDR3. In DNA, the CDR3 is TGTGCCACCAGTGACCCGACTAGTGGAACAGATACGCAGTATTTT. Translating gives CATSDPTSGTDTQYF.

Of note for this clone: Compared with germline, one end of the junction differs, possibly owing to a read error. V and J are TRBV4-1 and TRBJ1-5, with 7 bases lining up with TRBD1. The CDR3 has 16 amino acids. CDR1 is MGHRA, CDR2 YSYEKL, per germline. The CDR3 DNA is TGCGCCCGCAGCCGGCCCGGGACACCAGGGGGTCAGCCCCAGCATTTT. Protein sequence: CARSRPGTPGGQPQHF.

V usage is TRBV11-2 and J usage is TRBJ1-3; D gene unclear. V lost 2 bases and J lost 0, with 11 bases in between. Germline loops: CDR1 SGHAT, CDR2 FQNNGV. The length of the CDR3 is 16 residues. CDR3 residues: CASSLMEGSSGNTIYF. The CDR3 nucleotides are TGTGCCAGCAGCTTAATGGAGGGTAGCTCTGGAAACACCATATATTTT.

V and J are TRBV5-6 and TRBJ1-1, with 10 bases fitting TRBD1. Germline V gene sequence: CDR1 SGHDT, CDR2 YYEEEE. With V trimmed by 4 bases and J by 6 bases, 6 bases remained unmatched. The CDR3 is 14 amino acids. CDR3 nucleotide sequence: TGTGCCAGCAGCCTGACAGGGGGCCGGCCTGAAGCTTTCTTT. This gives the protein CASSLTGGRPEAFF.

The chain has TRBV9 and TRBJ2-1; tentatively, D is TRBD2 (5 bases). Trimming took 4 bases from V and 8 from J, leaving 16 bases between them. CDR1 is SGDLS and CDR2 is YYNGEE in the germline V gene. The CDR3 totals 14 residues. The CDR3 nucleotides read TGTGCCAGCAGCCCCGAGGGAATTGCGGATGAGCAGTTCTTC. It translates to CASSPEGIADEQFF.

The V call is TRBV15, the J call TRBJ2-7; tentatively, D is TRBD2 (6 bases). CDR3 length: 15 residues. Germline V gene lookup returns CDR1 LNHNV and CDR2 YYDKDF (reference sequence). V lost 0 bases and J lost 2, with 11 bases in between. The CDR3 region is CATSRDNAGTYEQYF. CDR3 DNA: TGTGCCACCAGCAGAGATAACGCGGGGACCTACGAGCAGTACTTC.

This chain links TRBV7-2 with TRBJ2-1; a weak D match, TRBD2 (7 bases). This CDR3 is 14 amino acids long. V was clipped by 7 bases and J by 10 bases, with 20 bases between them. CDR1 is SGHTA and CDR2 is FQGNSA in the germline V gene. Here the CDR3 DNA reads TGTGCCAGCACCTGGGGGCGGGAGTGGGAAGAGCAGTTCTTC. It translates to CASTWGREWEEQFF.

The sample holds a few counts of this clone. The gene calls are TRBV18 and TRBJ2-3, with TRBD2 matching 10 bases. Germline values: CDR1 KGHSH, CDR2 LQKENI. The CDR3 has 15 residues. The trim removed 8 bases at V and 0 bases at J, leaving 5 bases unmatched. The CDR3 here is CASLTSGESTDTQYF. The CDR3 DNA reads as TGTGCCAGCCTTACTAGCGGGGAAAGCACAGATACGCAGTATTTT.

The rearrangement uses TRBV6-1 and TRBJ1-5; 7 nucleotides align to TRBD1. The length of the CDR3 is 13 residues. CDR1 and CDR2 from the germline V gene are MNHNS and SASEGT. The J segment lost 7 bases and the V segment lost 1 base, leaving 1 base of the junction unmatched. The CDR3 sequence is CASSEGDSQPQHF. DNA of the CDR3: TGTGCCAGCAGTGAAGGGGACAGCCAGCCCCAGCATTTT.

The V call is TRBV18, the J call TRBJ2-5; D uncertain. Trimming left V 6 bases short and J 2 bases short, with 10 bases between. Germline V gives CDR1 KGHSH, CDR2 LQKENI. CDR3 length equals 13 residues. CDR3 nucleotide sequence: TGTGCCAGCTCTTCTCGGCGGCAAGAGACCCAGTACTTC. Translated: CASSSRRQETQYF.

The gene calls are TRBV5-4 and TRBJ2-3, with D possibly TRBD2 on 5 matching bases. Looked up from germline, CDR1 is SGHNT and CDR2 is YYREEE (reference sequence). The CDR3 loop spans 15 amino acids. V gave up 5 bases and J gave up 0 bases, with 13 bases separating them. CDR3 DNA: TGTGCCAGCAGTAAAAAGGAGGACAGCACAGATACGCAGTATTTT. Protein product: CASSKKEDSTDTQYF. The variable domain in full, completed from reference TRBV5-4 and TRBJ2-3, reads ETGVTQSPTHLIKTRGQQVTLRCSSQSGHNTVSWYQQALGQGPQFIFQYYREEENGRGNFPPRFSGLQFPNYSSELNVNALELDDSALYLCASSKKEDSTDTQYFGPGTRLTVL.

CDR3 protein: CASSPPRGTGGGTEAFF. CDR3 bases: TGTGCCAGCAGTCCACCCCGTGGGACAGGGGGAGGAACTGAAGCTTTCTTT. The rearrangement links TRBV3-1 (or the pseudogene TRBV3-2) to TRBJ1-1; TRBD1 matches 11 bases. Trimming took 6 bases from V and 5 from J; bases not matched to a gene: 14. The germline CDR1 and CDR2 sequences are LGHDT and YNNKEL (reference sequence). The CDR3 is 17 residues long.

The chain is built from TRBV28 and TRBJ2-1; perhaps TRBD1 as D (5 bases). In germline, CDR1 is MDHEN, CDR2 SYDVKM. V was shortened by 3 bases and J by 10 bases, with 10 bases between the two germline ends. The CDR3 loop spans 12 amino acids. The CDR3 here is CASSLERTEQFF. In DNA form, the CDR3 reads TGTGCCAGCAGTTTGGAGAGGACAGAGCAGTTCTTC.

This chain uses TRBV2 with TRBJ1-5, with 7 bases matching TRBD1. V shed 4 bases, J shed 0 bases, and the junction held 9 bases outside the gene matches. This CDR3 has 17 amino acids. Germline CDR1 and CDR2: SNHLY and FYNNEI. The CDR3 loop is CASSAPGQTYSNQPQHF. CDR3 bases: TGTGCCAGCAGTGCCCCGGGACAGACTTATAGCAATCAGCCCCAGCATTTT.

Here the CDR3 reads CASIYEERFQETQYF. CDR3 coding DNA: TGTGCCAGCATCTACGAGGAGCGCTTCCAAGAGACCCAGTACTTC. The gene calls are TRBV7-2 and TRBJ2-5; D gene uncertain. This CDR3 is 15 amino acids long. Trimming took 7 bases from V and 1 from J, leaving 16 bases between them. The germline gives CDR1 SGHTA, CDR2 FQGNSA.

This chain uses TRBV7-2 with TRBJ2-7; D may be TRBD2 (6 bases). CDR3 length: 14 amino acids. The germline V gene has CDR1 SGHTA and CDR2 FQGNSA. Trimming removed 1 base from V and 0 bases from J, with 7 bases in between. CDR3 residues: CASSLVGGSYEQYV. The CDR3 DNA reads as TGTGCCAGCAGCTTAGTCGGGGGCTCCTACGAGCAGTACGTC.

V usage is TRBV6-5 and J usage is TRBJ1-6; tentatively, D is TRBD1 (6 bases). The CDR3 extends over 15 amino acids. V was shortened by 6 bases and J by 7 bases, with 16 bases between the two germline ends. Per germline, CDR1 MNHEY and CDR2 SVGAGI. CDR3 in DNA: TGTGCCAGCAGGTTGAACAGGGCTCTCAATTCACCCCTCCACTTT. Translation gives CASRLNRALNSPLHF.

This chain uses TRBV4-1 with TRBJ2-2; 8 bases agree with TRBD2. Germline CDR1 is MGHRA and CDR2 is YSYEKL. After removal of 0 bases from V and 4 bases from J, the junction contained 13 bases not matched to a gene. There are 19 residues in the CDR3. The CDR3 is CASSQEDLSGGRSTGELFF. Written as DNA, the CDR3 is TGCGCCAGCAGCCAAGAGGACCTAAGTGGCGGGAGGTCCACCGGGGAGCTGTTTTTT.